The clone carrying this TCR beta chain was seen repeatedly, ten times or more. The antigen is unknown. In TCRdb, the 5' RACE reads were re-called with MiXCR into one record per CDR3 protein. The profile shows around 150,000 distinct CDR3 sequences, around 10% of them singletons. This specimen comes from a study of CD8 T cells in ankylosing spondylitis. Overall study findings and caveats: Significant enrichment of disease-linked clones was reported in matched ankylosing spondylitis synovial fluid.

The specimen sequenced was blood, either unsorted or a sorted T cell fraction (not recorded which). The receptor comes from a male donor with ankylosing spondylitis or in good health (not recorded which).

CDR3 in DNA: TGCAGTGCTAGAGAGGCCGGGACTAGCTACTACGAGCAGTACTTC. As protein: CSAREAGTSYYEQYF. The chain couples TRBV20-1 to TRBJ2-7, with 9 positions matching TRBD2. Trimming at V came to 0 bases and at J to 3 bases, leaving 6 bases not matched to a gene. The CDR3 totals 15 residues. The V gene's germline CDR1 is DFQATT and CDR2 SNEGSKA (reference sequence).